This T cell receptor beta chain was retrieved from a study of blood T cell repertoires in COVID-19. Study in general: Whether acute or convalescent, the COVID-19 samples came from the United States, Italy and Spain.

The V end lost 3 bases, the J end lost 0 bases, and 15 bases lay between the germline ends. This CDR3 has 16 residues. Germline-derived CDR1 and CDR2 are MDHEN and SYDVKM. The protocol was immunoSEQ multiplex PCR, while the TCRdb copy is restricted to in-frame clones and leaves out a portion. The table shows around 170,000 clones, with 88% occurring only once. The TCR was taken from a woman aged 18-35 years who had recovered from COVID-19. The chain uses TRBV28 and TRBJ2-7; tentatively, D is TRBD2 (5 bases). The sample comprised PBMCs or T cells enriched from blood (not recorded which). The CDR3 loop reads CASSFSRAESSYEQYF. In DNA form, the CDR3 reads TGTGCCAGCAGTTTTTCGAGGGCGGAGAGCTCCTACGAGCAGTACTTC.